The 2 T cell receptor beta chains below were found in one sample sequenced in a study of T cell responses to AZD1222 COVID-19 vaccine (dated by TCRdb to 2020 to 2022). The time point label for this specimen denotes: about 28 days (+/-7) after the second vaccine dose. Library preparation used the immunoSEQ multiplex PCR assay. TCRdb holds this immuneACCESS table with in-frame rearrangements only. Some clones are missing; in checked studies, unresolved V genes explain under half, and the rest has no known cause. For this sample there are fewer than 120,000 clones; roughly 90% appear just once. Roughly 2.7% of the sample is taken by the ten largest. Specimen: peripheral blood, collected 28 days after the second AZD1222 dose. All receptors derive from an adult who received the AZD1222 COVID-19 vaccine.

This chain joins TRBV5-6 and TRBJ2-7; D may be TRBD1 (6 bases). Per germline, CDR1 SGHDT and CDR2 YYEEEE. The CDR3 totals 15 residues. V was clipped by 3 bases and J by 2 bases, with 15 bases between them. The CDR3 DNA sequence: TGTGCCAGCAGCTACAGGGCTCGGGGTCCCTACGAGCAGTACTTC. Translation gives CASSYRARGPYEQYF.

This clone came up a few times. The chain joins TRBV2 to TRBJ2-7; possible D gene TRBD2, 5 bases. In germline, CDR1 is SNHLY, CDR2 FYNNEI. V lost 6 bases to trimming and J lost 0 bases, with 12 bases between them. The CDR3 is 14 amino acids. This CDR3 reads CASRTFGSSYEQYF. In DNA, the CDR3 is TGTGCCAGCAGGACCTTTGGGAGCTCCTACGAGCAGTACTTC.